These 20 T cell receptor beta chains share one sample of origin, sequenced in a study of control samples from healthy donors and cancer patients. Clones were read by immunoSEQ multiplex PCR, and TCRdb kept only the in-frame ones, dropping some. The sample holds over 50,000 clones; approximately 80% are singletons and the top ten take over 9%. Sequencing input: blood. The receptors stem from a man in his 70s in good health.

The V call is TRBV5-8, the J call TRBJ1-5; D perhaps matches TRBD1 (6 bases). The CDR3 contains 16 residues. The ends were cut back, 4 bases at V and 2 bases at J, with 16 bases in the middle. The germline gives CDR1 SGHTS, CDR2 YDEGEE. The CDR3 nucleotides read TGTGCCAGCAGCCAATCCTTCCAGGGGCGCAATCAGCCCCAGCATTTT. Protein product: CASSQSFQGRNQPQHF.

The rearrangement links TRBV11-2 to TRBJ2-3; 8 positions agree with TRBD2. The CDR3 sequence is 16 residues long. Trimming at V came to 4 bases and at J to 2 bases, leaving 8 bases not matched to a gene. The V gene's germline CDR1 is SGHAT and CDR2 FQNNGV. The CDR3 here is CASSWPSGGFTDTQYF. In DNA, the CDR3 is TGTGCCAGCAGCTGGCCGAGCGGGGGATTCACAGATACGCAGTATTTT.

The rearrangement joins TRBV5-1 to TRBJ1-6, with TRBD1 identical over 9 bases. V lost 3 bases and J lost 6; bases outside the gene matches: 7. The CDR3 length is 16 residues. Per germline, CDR1 SGHRS and CDR2 YFSETQ. CDR3 sequence reads: CASSWDRQGGNSPLHF. As DNA, the CDR3 is TGCGCCAGCAGCTGGGACCGACAGGGGGGTAATTCACCCCTCCACTTT.

The CDR3 loop reads CAWSLGGPRETQYF. The CDR3 nucleotides read TGTGCCTGGAGTCTAGGGGGCCCCAGGGAGACCCAGTACTTC. V usage is TRBV30 and J usage is TRBJ2-5; TRBD1 agrees at 7 bases. The germline CDR1 and CDR2 sequences are GTSNPN and SVGIG (reference sequence). J was trimmed by 5 bases and V by 2 bases; bases with no gene match: 8. The CDR3 extends over 14 amino acids.

The CDR3 bases are TGCGCCAGCAGCGACGGACAGAATTTTGCCTACGAGCAGTACTTC. Protein product: CASSDGQNFAYEQYF. The chain employs TRBV5-1 and TRBJ2-7, with D possibly matching TRBD1 (6 bases). This CDR3 spans 15 amino acids. Between the trimmed V and J ends, which lost 4 bases and 2 bases, there was a span of 16 bases. Germline CDR1 is SGHRS and CDR2 is YFSETQ.

The gene calls are TRBV6-5 and TRBJ1-2; D is undetermined. Deletions cut 2 bases from V and 2 bases from J, with 12 bases between. CDR1 is MNHEY and CDR2 is SVGAGI in the germline V gene. The CDR3 spans 15 residues. The CDR3 here is CASSYVVDSNYGYTF. The CDR3 nucleotides read TGTGCCAGCAGTTACGTTGTAGACTCCAACTATGGCTACACCTTC.

A single count supports this clone. The chain carries TRBV5-1 and TRBJ1-1; TRBD1 matches 7 bases. Losses at the gene ends were 7 bases for V and 5 bases for J; bases not matched to a gene: 8. The CDR3 has 13 amino acids. CDR1 and CDR2 from the germline V gene are SGHRS and YFSETQ. The CDR3 loop is CASAGGVGTEAFF. CDR3 DNA sequence: TGCGCCAGCGCAGGGGGAGTGGGAACTGAAGCTTTCTTT. The variable domain in full, with the rest retrieved from reference TRBV5-1 and TRBJ1-1, is KAGVTQTPRYLIKTRGQQVTLSCSPISGHRSVSWYQQTPGQGLQFLFEYFSETQRNKGNFPGRFSGRQFSNSRSEMNVSTLELGDSALYLCASAGGVGTEAFFGQGTRLTVV.

The gene calls are TRBV7-9 and TRBJ2-7; 7 positions match TRBD1. CDR1 and CDR2 (germline): SEHNR, FQNEAQ (reference sequence). The CDR3 runs to 15 residues. Trimming at V came to 5 bases and at J to 7 bases, leaving 14 bases not matched to a gene. CDR3 sequence: CASSDETGAVREQYF. In DNA, the CDR3 is TGTGCCAGCAGCGACGAAACAGGGGCAGTACGAGAGCAGTACTTC.

V and J are TRBV28 and TRBJ2-1; the match to TRBD2 covers 10 bases. The V gene end was trimmed by 2 bases and the J gene end by 5 bases; junction bases not matched to a gene: 3. The CDR3 totals 15 residues. Germline CDR1 is MDHEN and CDR2 is SYDVKM. The CDR3 sequence is CASSLGLAGDNEQFF. DNA of the CDR3: TGTGCCAGCAGTTTAGGTCTAGCGGGGGACAATGAGCAGTTCTTC. Filled out from reference TRBV28 and TRBJ2-1, the complete variable domain reads DVKVTQSSRYLVKRTGEKVFLECVQDMDHENMFWYRQDPGLGLRLIYFSYDVKMKEKGDIPEGYSVSREKKERFSLILESASTNQTSMYLCASSLGLAGDNEQFFGPGTRLTVL.

This clone was seen a single time. The chain carries TRBV7-8 and TRBJ2-5; perhaps TRBD2 as D (6 bases). The CDR3 is made up of 15 amino acids. Trimming left V 1 base short and J 1 base short, with 10 bases between. Germline V CDR1 and CDR2: SGHVS, FQNEAQ. The CDR3 bases are TGTGCCAGCAGCTTAGTGGGGGGTGGCCAAGAGACCCAGTACTTC. Protein sequence: CASSLVGGGQETQYF.

This chain connects TRBV2 to TRBJ2-5; D is undetermined. Per the germline V gene, CDR1 is SNHLY and CDR2 is FYNNEI. V lost 4 bases and J 5 bases, leaving 8 bases between the germline ends. The CDR3 runs to 12 residues. The CDR3: CASSGYGETQYF. CDR3 coding DNA: TGTGCCAGCAGTGGGTATGGGGAGACCCAGTACTTC.

The V gene is TRBV18, the J gene TRBJ2-2; D call uncertain. This CDR3 is 14 amino acids long. V lost 3 bases and J 1 base, leaving 6 bases between the germline ends. Germline-derived CDR1 and CDR2 are KGHSH and LQKENI. CDR3 sequence reads: CASSPVGNTGELFF. The CDR3 DNA reads TGTGCCAGCTCACCGGTGGGGAACACCGGGGAGCTGTTTTTT. Full variable domain (outside the CDR3, taken from reference TRBV18 and TRBJ2-2): NAGVMQNPRHLVRRRGQEARLRCSPMKGHSHVYWYRQLPEEGLKFMVYLQKENIIDESGMPKERFSAEFPKEGPSILRIQQVVRGDSAAYFCASSPVGNTGELFFGEGSRLTVL.

V is TRBV2 and J is TRBJ1-5; D call uncertain. In germline, CDR1 is SNHLY, CDR2 FYNNEI. The ends were cut back, 4 bases at V and 0 bases at J, with 4 bases in the middle. This CDR3 is built from 13 residues. The chain's CDR3 is CASSARSNQPQHF. In DNA form, the CDR3 reads TGTGCCAGCAGTGCCCGTAGCAATCAGCCCCAGCATTTT.

This clone was picked up one time. The V and J genes are TRBV5-4 and TRBJ2-3; TRBD2 aligns across 8 bases. V shed 4 bases, J shed 4 bases, and the junction held 8 bases outside the gene matches. The CDR3 runs to 15 residues. Germline CDR1 SGHNT, CDR2 YYREEE (reference sequence). CDR3 coding DNA: TGTGCCAGCAGCGGCGGGAGGCTTAATGCAGATACGCAGTATTTT. It encodes CASSGGRLNADTQYF.

This clone was found a few times. The chain uses TRBV6-5 and TRBJ2-5; weak D call: TRBD2 (6 bases). The V end lost 6 bases, the J end lost 1 base, and 15 bases lay between the germline ends. Germline V gene lookup returns CDR1 MNHEY and CDR2 SVGAGI. The CDR3 totals 15 residues. CDR3: CASSAGRDGQETQYF. In DNA, the CDR3 is TGTGCCAGCAGCGCGGGACGGGACGGCCAAGAGACCCAGTACTTC.

CDR3 protein: CSVDGRQETQYF. The CDR3 DNA sequence: TGCAGCGTTGACGGCAGGCAAGAGACCCAGTACTTC. The chain uses TRBV29-1 and TRBJ2-5, with D uncertain. CDR3 length: 12 residues. Germline CDR1 and CDR2: SQVTM and ANQGSEA. Trimming took off 3 bases at V and 2 bases at J, with 7 bases between the two ends.

The genes are TRBV3-1 (or the pseudogene TRBV3-2) and TRBJ2-7; D could derive from TRBD1 or TRBD2 (5 bases each). CDR1 and CDR2 (germline): LGHDT, YNNKEL (reference sequence). This CDR3 is 15 amino acids long. V dropped 3 bases and J dropped 3 bases, with 15 bases sitting between them. The CDR3 DNA reads as TGTGCCAGCAGCCATTATGAGGGGCGGTACTACGAGCAGTACTTC. Its translation: CASSHYEGRYYEQYF.

In its sample, this clone was seen once. The chain joins TRBV6-5 to TRBJ1-6; the D gene is possibly TRBD1 (6 bases). V shed 4 bases and J shed 5 bases, with 12 bases lying between them. The length of the CDR3 is 15 residues. Germline CDR1 reads MNHEY; CDR2 reads SVGAGI. The CDR3 DNA reads TGTGCCAGCAGTTCAGGGGTGTTGAATAATTCACCCCTCCACTTT. It codes for CASSSGVLNNSPLHF.

The rearrangement links TRBV11-2 to TRBJ1-5; D is ambiguous. V lost 1 base to trimming and J lost 4 bases, with 11 bases between them. This CDR3 is 15 amino acids long. The germline V gene encodes CDR1 SGHAT and CDR2 FQNNGV. The CDR3, as DNA: TGTGCCAGCAGCTTAGGTAATCATGAGAATCAGCCCCAGCATTTT. This gives the protein CASSLGNHENQPQHF.

The chain uses TRBV7-9 and TRBJ1-1; no clear D gene. This CDR3 is 14 amino acids long. The germline V and J ends were trimmed by 3 bases and 3 bases, with 11 bases remaining between them. Looked up from germline, CDR1 is SEHNR and CDR2 is FQNEAQ (reference sequence). Written as DNA, the CDR3 is TGTGCCAGCAGCTTCGGGGTAGGGTACACTGAAGCTTTCTTT. Translation gives CASSFGVGYTEAFF.